Below are 5 T cell receptor beta chains sequenced from a single sample in a study of T cell responses to AZD1222 COVID-19 vaccine. Method: immunoSEQ multiplex PCR; TCRdb's copy keeps in-frame clones and lacks some. The sample lists 200,000 to 300,000 clones, approximately 95% seen once, with about 0.5% in the top ten. The source material was peripheral blood, sampled on day 0 of AZD1222 vaccination. These receptors were collected from an adult in good health.

The J gene is TRBJ2-1, the V gene TRBV10-3; 14 nucleotides agree with TRBD2. Germline CDR1 and CDR2: ENHRY and SYGVKD. CDR3 length: 15 amino acids. The J segment lost 9 bases and the V segment lost 6 bases, leaving 7 bases of the junction unmatched. CDR3 loop: CAISPTGLAGVEQFF. The CDR3 bases are TGTGCCATCAGCCCAACGGGACTAGCGGGGGTTGAGCAGTTCTTC.

The genes are TRBV3-1 (or the pseudogene TRBV3-2) and TRBJ2-4; no reliable D call. V lost 4 bases and J 5 bases, leaving 9 bases between the germline ends. The length of the CDR3 is 13 residues. Per germline, CDR1 LGHDT and CDR2 YNNKEL (reference sequence). The CDR3 is CASSRFGENIQYF. In DNA form, the CDR3 reads TGTGCCAGCAGCCGTTTCGGAGAAAACATTCAGTACTTC.

The chain combines TRBV7-9 with TRBJ2-7; D is possibly TRBD1 (5 bases). The CDR3 has 13 amino acids. Germline V lookup: CDR1 SEHNR, CDR2 FQNEAQ (reference sequence). V shed 3 bases and J shed 0 bases, with 6 bases lying between them. CDR3 residues: CASSFDSSYEQYF. CDR3 nucleotide sequence: TGTGCCAGCAGCTTTGACAGCTCCTACGAGCAGTACTTC.

The chain has TRBV11-1 and TRBJ1-1; unclear D gene. V lost 5 bases and J lost 2, with 9 bases in between. The CDR3 consists of 13 residues. The V gene's germline CDR1 is SGHAT and CDR2 FQDESV (reference sequence). The CDR3 is CASSPTVNTEAFF. CDR3 in DNA: TGTGCCAGCAGCCCTACAGTAAACACTGAAGCTTTCTTT.

The J gene is TRBJ1-1, the V gene TRBV5-1, with D unclear. The CDR3 is 14 amino acids. V lost 3 bases and J 0 bases, leaving 9 bases between the germline ends. Looked up from germline, CDR1 is SGHRS and CDR2 is YFSETQ. CDR3 loop: CASSWEIMNTEAFF. CDR3 sequence (DNA): TGCGCCAGCAGCTGGGAGATCATGAACACTGAAGCTTTCTTT.